The clone carrying this T cell receptor beta chain was detected once. This sample was included in a study of shared clonotypes between healthy human individuals. For every subset, genomic DNA was evenly distributed across several immunoSEQ plates. Assay used: immunoSEQ multiplex PCR; TCRdb lists only in-frame clones, some missing. The sample shows approximately 510,000 clones, 79% of them seen only once. Trimming at V came to 3 bases and at J to 0 bases, leaving 3 bases not matched to a gene. The CDR3 has 15 residues. The germline CDR1 and CDR2 sequences are SGHVS and FQNEAQ. Genomic DNA, for the unsorted samples, came from about 90 million PBMCs.

Specimen: PBMCs. The chain joins TRBV7-8 to TRBJ2-7; 9 nucleotides line up with TRBD2. The TCR originated in a middle-aged woman in good health. Some clones in this sample may be carry-over from other donors' samples. Written as DNA, the CDR3 is TGTGCCAGCAGCTTTGGGACTAGCAGCTCCTACGAGCAGTACTTC. Amino acids: CASSFGTSSSYEQYF.